The rows below give T cell receptor beta chains drawn from one sample of a study of blood T cell repertoires in COVID-19. Clones were sequenced by immunoSEQ multiplex PCR, and TCRdb holds only the in-frame ones, with some missing. This table has 45,000 to 70,000 clones, about 76% appearing once. The sequenced material came from peripheral blood. Receptor source: a woman aged 80 or over with active or convalescent COVID-19. The CDR3 runs from the conserved cysteine through the conserved F or W. Each record gives: D gene, V gene, J gene, clone size, CDR3 protein, CDR3 DNA. The D gene is left open where the match is weak. Expanded clones are given a class, and other clones once, few, many or no size at all.

TRBD2	TRBV19	TRBJ2-7	few	CASSIVAGGYEQYF	TGTGCCAGTAGTATAGTAGCGGGGGGCTACGAGCAGTACTTC
-	TRBV6-4	TRBJ2-3	-	CASSERGASTDTQYF	TGTGCCAGCAGCGAACGGGGGGCGAGCACAGATACGCAGTATTTT
-	TRBV27	TRBJ1-2	-	CASSLAGYGYTF	TGTGCCAGCAGCCTAGCGGGCTATGGCTACACCTTC
TRBD1	TRBV4-2	TRBJ2-3	-	CASSQEPGQGGLALPDTQYF	TGTGCCAGCAGCCAAGAACCGGGACAGGGAGGGTTGGCTCTTCCGGATACGCAGTATTTT
TRBD1	TRBV6-5	TRBJ1-5	-	CASSSQGGSNQPQHF	TGTGCCAGCAGTTCCCAGGGGGGAAGCAATCAGCCCCAGCATTTT
TRBD1	TRBV19	TRBJ2-1	-	CASSISGQGPHNEQFF	TGTGCCAGTAGTATCTCGGGACAGGGCCCCCACAATGAGCAGTTCTTC
-	TRBV6-5	TRBJ1-1	once	CASSFFRDTEAFF	TGTGCCAGCAGTTTTTTCCGGGACACTGAAGCTTTCTTT
-	TRBV5-1	TRBJ2-3	-	CASSLDARGPTDTQYF	TGCGCCAGCAGCTTGGATGCCAGGGGACCCACAGATACGCAGTATTTT
TRBD2	TRBV10-1	TRBJ2-1	-	CTSSEWTSSEQFF	TGCACCAGCAGTGAGTGGACTAGCAGTGAGCAGTTCTTC
TRBD1	TRBV19	TRBJ2-5	few	CASSIAGGQETQYF	TGTGCCAGTAGTATAGCAGGGGGCCAAGAGACCCAGTACTTC
-	TRBV28	TRBJ2-7	-	CASRSISYEQYF	TGTGCCAGCAGATCGATCAGCTACGAGCAGTACTTC
-	TRBV6-2/TRBV6-3	TRBJ1-1	-	CASSFQGIGTEAFF	TGTGCCAGCAGTTTCCAGGGGATTGGCACTGAAGCTTTCTTT
-	TRBV5-6	TRBJ1-2	-	CASSDRQPYGYTF	TGTGCCAGCAGCGACCGACAGCCCTATGGCTACACCTTC
-	TRBV12-5	TRBJ2-2	-	CATGQGTNTGELFF	TGTGCTACCGGTCAGGGAACTAACACCGGGGAGCTGTTTTTT
-	TRBV19	TRBJ1-3	few	CASSRGGVGSSGNTIYF	TGTGCCAGTAGTAGAGGAGGGGTGGGGAGCTCTGGAAACACCATATATTTT
TRBD1	TRBV5-1	TRBJ1-5	-	CASSSGTGENQPQHF	TGCGCCAGCAGCTCCGGGACAGGGGAAAATCAGCCCCAGCATTTT
TRBD1	TRBV19	TRBJ2-7	few	CASSSRQGILDEQYF	TGTGCCAGTAGTAGCCGACAGGGTATTTTAGACGAGCAGTACTTC
-	TRBV9	TRBJ2-2	-	CASSARTPFSENTGELFF	TGTGCCAGCAGCGCCAGGACTCCTTTTAGCGAGAACACCGGGGAGCTGTTTTTT
TRBD1	TRBV28	TRBJ1-5	-	CASSLNRGSNQPQHF	TGTGCCAGCAGTTTAAACAGGGGAAGCAATCAGCCCCAGCATTTT
TRBD2	TRBV7-9	TRBJ2-5	-	CPSLGTRGAPRHGETQYF	TGTCCCAGCTTGGGGACTAGGGGGGCCCCCCGCCACGGAGAGACCCAGTACTTC
-	TRBV5-4	TRBJ2-2	-	CASSPPRRALNTGELFF	TGTGCCAGCAGCCCCCCCCGTAGAGCCCTGAACACCGGGGAGCTGTTTTTT
TRBD2	TRBV18	TRBJ2-7	few	CASSPAPPGGAYEQYF	TGTGCCAGCTCACCCGCCCCTCCCGGGGGGGCCTACGAGCAGTACTTC
TRBD1	TRBV4-1	TRBJ2-5	-	CASSHGDRGSEETQYF	TGCGCCAGCAGCCACGGGGACAGGGGTTCGGAAGAGACCCAGTACTTC
-	TRBV6-5	TRBJ1-2	-	CASSYEGGPRYGYTF	TGTGCCAGCAGTTACGAGGGGGGGCCCCGCTATGGCTACACCTTC
-	TRBV19	TRBJ1-1	once	CASGRLGRNTEAFF	TGTGCCAGTGGTCGGTTGGGGAGGAACACTGAAGCTTTCTTT
-	TRBV18	TRBJ1-3	-	CASSPRPEASGNTIYF	TGTGCCAGCTCACCCCGCCCGGAAGCGTCTGGAAACACCATATATTTT
-	TRBV12-3/TRBV12-4	TRBJ1-1	few	CASSETANTEAFF	TGTGCCAGCAGCGAGACAGCCAACACTGAAGCTTTCTTT
-	TRBV5-1	TRBJ2-1	few	CASSLAGSSYNEQFF	TGCGCCAGCAGCTTGGCGGGGAGCTCCTACAATGAGCAGTTCTTC
-	TRBV10-3	TRBJ2-5	-	CAISESRTNQETQYF	TGTGCCATCAGTGAGTCGCGGACTAACCAAGAGACCCAGTACTTC